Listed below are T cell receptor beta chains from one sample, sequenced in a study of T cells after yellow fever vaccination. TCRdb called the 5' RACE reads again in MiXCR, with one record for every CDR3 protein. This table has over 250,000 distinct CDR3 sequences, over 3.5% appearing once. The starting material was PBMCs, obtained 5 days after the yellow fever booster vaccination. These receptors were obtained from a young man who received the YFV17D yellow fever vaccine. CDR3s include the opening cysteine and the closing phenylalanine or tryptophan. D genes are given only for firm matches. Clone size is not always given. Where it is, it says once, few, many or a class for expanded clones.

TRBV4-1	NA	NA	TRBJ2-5	TGCGCCAGCAGCCAAGGGGTGTACCAAGAGACCCAGTACTTC	CASSQGVYQETQYF
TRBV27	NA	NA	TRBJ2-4	TGTGCCAGCAAGGGGTTAGGGACAAACAGGAAAAACATTCAGTACTTC	CASKGLGTNRKNIQYF
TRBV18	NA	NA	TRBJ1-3	TGTGCCAGCTCACCATTTGGCCTCCCTGGAAACACCATATATTTT	CASSPFGLPGNTIYF
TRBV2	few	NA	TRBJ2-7	TGTGCCAGCAGTGAAAATCAGGTCGTCGCCGAGCAGTACTTC	CASSENQVVAEQYF
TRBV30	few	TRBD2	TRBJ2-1	TGTGCCTGGACTAGCGGGTCGAGCTCCTACAATGAGCAGTTCTTC	CAWTSGSSSYNEQFF
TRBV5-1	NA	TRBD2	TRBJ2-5	TGCGCCAGCAGCGAAGCGGGGGAAACTCAAGAGACCCAGTACTTC	CASSEAGETQETQYF
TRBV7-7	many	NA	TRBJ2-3	TGTGCCAGCAGCGAGGGGGTTCTTAGCACAGATACGCAGTATTTT	CASSEGVLSTDTQYF
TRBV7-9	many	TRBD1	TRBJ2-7	TGTGCCAGCAGCTCATCCGGGACAGGGGCCGAGCAGTACTTC	CASSSSGTGAEQYF
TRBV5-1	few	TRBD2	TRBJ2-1	TGCGCCAGCAGCTTTGCGCTAGCGGGGGTTGGTGATGAGCAGTTCTTC	CASSFALAGVGDEQFF
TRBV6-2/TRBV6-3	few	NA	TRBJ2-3	TGTGCCAGCACGGATGGGGGGGCGAAGGGGGATACGCAGTATTTT	CASTDGGAKGDTQYF
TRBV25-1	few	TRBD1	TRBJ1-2	TGTGCCAGCAGTGAATCCCCAGGGGGCAATGGCTACACCTTC	CASSESPGGNGYTF
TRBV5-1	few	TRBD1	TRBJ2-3	TGCGCCAGCAGCTTTGACAGGGTGAAAGATACGCAGTATTTT	CASSFDRVKDTQYF
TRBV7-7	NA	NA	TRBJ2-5	TGTGCCAGCAGCTTCGGACAGCCTGGCGGGACCCAGTACTTC	CASSFGQPGGTQYF
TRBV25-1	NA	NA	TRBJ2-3	TGTGCCAGCAGTGAATGGGATGGCACAGATACGCAGTATTTT	CASSEWDGTDTQYF
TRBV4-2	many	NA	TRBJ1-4	TGTGCCAGCAGCGAAACGCGAGGGGCAACTAATGAAAAACTGTTTTTT	CASSETRGATNEKLFF
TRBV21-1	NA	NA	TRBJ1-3	TGTGCCAGCAGCTATGACAGGGACTCTGGAAACACCATATATTTT	CASSYDRDSGNTIYF